This T cell receptor beta chain is from a study of blood T cell repertoires in COVID-19. CDR1 and CDR2 from the germline V gene are MDHEN and SYDVKM. The length of the CDR3 is 13 residues. With V trimmed by 5 bases and J by 14 bases, 9 bases remained unmatched. Study members were between about 18 and 95 years old and lived in 24 US regions. Measured with immunoSEQ multiplex PCR; TCRdb has only the in-frame clones, and not every one. This table has 320,000 or so clones, 85% appearing once. Specimen: PBMCs or T cells enriched from blood (not recorded which). This TCR derives from a woman in her thirties who had been exposed to COVID-19. J is TRBJ1-4 and V is TRBV28; 9 bases match TRBD1. The CDR3 sequence: CASSTGQGSYLFF. CDR3 nucleotide sequence: TGTGCCAGCAGTACGGGACAGGGTAGCTATCTGTTTTTT.